Listed below are T cell receptor beta chains from one sample, sequenced in a study of graft-versus-host responses after intestinal transplantation. Assay used: immunoSEQ multiplex PCR; TCRdb lists only in-frame clones, some missing. The sample has under 15,000 clones; approximately 80% are singletons. The sample here was ileum tissue, taken approximately 27 days after intestinal transplant. These TCRs come from a human patient who received an intestinal transplant, so some T cells may come from the graft donor. CDR3s include the opening cysteine and the closing phenylalanine or tryptophan. A D gene is named only where the DNA matches it firmly. Clone size is shown for a subset of rows, as once, few, many or a class of expanded clone.

size	J	D	V	CDR3	DNA
-	TRBJ1-2	-	TRBV4-1	CASSQDRQGSGYTF	TGCGCCAGCAGCCAAGATAGGCAGGGCAGTGGCTACACCTTC
medium-sized	TRBJ2-3	TRBD2	TRBV7-6	CASSFLAGYTDTQYF	TGTGCCAGCAGCTTTCTAGCGGGGTACACAGATACGCAGTATTTT
-	TRBJ1-1	TRBD1	TRBV11-2	CASSLVPQGEFAFF	TGTGCCAGCAGCTTAGTTCCGCAGGGGGAGTTTGCTTTCTTT
-	TRBJ2-3	TRBD2	TRBV6-5	CASSPTRLAATQYF	TGTGCCAGCAGTCCCACCCGACTAGCAGCTACGCAGTATTTT
once	TRBJ2-6	-	TRBV10-3	CAINTESSGANVLTF	TGTGCCATCAATACTGAGAGCTCTGGGGCCAACGTCCTGACTTTC
-	TRBJ2-5	TRBD1	TRBV11-1	CASSLRGRQGETQYF	TGTGCCAGCAGCTTACGAGGTCGACAGGGTGAGACCCAGTACTTC
-	TRBJ2-1	TRBD2	TRBV4-2	CASSQDQLAGGIINEQFF	TGTGCCAGCAGCCAAGATCAACTAGCGGGGGGAATTATCAATGAGCAGTTCTTC
-	TRBJ2-1	-	TRBV11-1	CASSLGLGVDEQFF	TGTGCCAGCAGCCTTGGACTTGGGGTCGATGAGCAGTTCTTC
-	TRBJ1-1	-	TRBV6-5	CASSYPGQEAFF	TGTGCCAGCAGTTACCCCGGACAGGAAGCTTTCTTT
once	TRBJ2-3	-	TRBV27	CASSLLGGADTQYF	TGTGCCAGCAGTTTACTAGGCGGCGCAGATACGCAGTATTTT
-	TRBJ1-1	TRBD1	TRBV5-6	CASRQDRANTEAFF	TGTGCCAGCCGCCAGGACAGGGCGAACACTGAAGCTTTCTTT
-	TRBJ2-2	TRBD2	TRBV25-1	CASSSGGANTGELFF	TGTGCCAGCAGTAGCGGGGGGGCGAACACCGGGGAGCTGTTTTTT
-	TRBJ2-1	TRBD2	TRBV4-3	CASSQTRTSGFYNEQFF	TGCGCCAGCAGCCAGACACGGACTAGCGGGTTCTACAATGAGCAGTTCTTC
few	TRBJ2-1	TRBD1	TRBV10-2	CASKVGTVSYNEQFF	TGCGCCAGCAAGGTCGGGACAGTCTCCTACAATGAGCAGTTCTTC
-	TRBJ2-2	TRBD2	TRBV7-9	CASSTTGLAGVANTGELFF	TGTGCCAGCAGCACTACGGGACTAGCGGGGGTCGCGAACACCGGGGAGCTGTTTTTT
few	TRBJ2-3	-	TRBV19	CASSMGGKVGADTQYF	TGTGCCAGTAGTATGGGGGGTAAAGTTGGTGCAGATACGCAGTATTTT
-	TRBJ2-3	TRBD2	TRBV13	CASSSRTSRTQYF	TGTGCCAGCAGCTCTCGGACTAGCCGAACGCAGTATTTT
-	TRBJ2-1	TRBD2	TRBV7-9	CASSLYRGGVDEQFF	TGTGCCAGCAGCTTATATCGGGGGGGGGTCGATGAGCAGTTCTTC
-	TRBJ2-3	-	TRBV5-1	CASSYQEGQSLTQYF	TGCGCCAGCAGCTACCAGGAGGGACAGTCTCTTACGCAGTATTTT
-	TRBJ2-1	TRBD2	TRBV19	CASSGGAYEQFF	TGTGCCAGTAGCGGGGGGGCGTATGAGCAGTTCTTC
-	TRBJ1-2	-	TRBV6-5	CASSYGPGNNYGYTF	TGTGCCAGCAGTTACGGCCCCGGGAATAACTATGGCTACACCTTC
-	TRBJ1-6	-	TRBV25-1	CASRKTQGNSPLHF	TGTGCCAGCAGGAAGACACAGGGTAATTCACCCCTCCACTTT
once	TRBJ2-6	TRBD1	TRBV4-1	CASSLWTGDLSGANVLTF	TGCGCCAGCAGCCTTTGGACAGGGGACCTCTCTGGGGCCAACGTCCTGACTTTC
once	TRBJ1-1	-	TRBV5-1	CASSLAGGMNTEAFF	TGCGCCAGCAGCTTGGCGGGGGGTATGAACACTGAAGCTTTCTTT
-	TRBJ1-4	-	TRBV2	CASSESGQHSATNEKLFF	TGTGCCAGCAGTGAAAGTGGACAGCATTCTGCAACTAATGAAAAACTGTTTTTT
-	TRBJ2-1	TRBD2	TRBV4-2	CASSAGTSGGRVDEQFF	TGTGCCAGCAGCGCCGGGACTAGCGGGGGAAGGGTCGATGAGCAGTTCTTC
-	TRBJ2-3	TRBD2	TRBV9	CASSVATAGLAGETDTQYF	TGTGCCAGCAGCGTAGCTACGGCCGGACTAGCGGGGGAAACAGATACGCAGTATTTT
once	TRBJ1-5	-	TRBV28	CASSLQGQIPLNQPQHF	TGTGCCAGCAGTTTACAGGGGCAGATCCCTCTTAATCAGCCCCAGCATTTT
-	TRBJ2-1	-	TRBV28	CASSYGGSYNEQFF	TGTGCCAGCAGTTACGGGGGCTCCTACAATGAGCAGTTCTTC
-	TRBJ1-6	-	TRBV28	CASSSKSGGGNSPLHF	TGTGCCAGCAGCTCCAAATCGGGGGGGGGTAATTCACCCCTCCACTTT
-	TRBJ2-3	TRBD2	TRBV6-5	CASSPTSGDSYF	TGTGCCAGCAGCCCGACTAGCGGGGACTCGTATTTT
-	TRBJ2-3	-	TRBV11-2	CASSLRRSTDTQYF	TGTGCCAGCAGCTTGAGGAGAAGCACAGATACGCAGTATTTT
-	TRBJ1-3	-	TRBV28	CASSFSGTGGNTIYF	TGTGCCAGCAGTTTCTCCGGGACCGGGGGGAACACCATATATTTT
-	TRBJ2-4	TRBD1	TRBV13	CASSYGTGDFDIQYF	TGTGCCAGCAGCTACGGGACAGGGGATTTTGACATTCAGTACTTC
-	TRBJ1-6	-	TRBV6-1	CASTENRAPLHF	TGTGCCAGCACCGAAAACAGGGCGCCCCTCCACTTT
few	TRBJ2-3	TRBD2	TRBV6-6	CASSSTSASTDTQYF	TGTGCCAGCAGCTCGACTAGCGCTAGCACAGATACGCAGTATTTT
few	TRBJ1-1	-	TRBV5-3	CARSCGPGNTEAFF	TGTGCCAGAAGCTGTGGTCCAGGGAACACTGAAGCTTTCTTT
-	TRBJ1-3	TRBD1	TRBV7-2	CASSTYRGSGGNTIYF	TGTGCCAGCAGCACTTACAGGGGATCAGGTGGAAACACCATATATTTT
-	TRBJ1-4	-	TRBV10-2	CASSHRQDEKLFF	TGCGCCAGCAGCCACCGACAGGATGAAAAACTGTTTTTT
-	TRBJ1-2	-	TRBV6-1	CASSEWVLGADYGYTF	TGTGCCAGCAGTGAATGGGTCCTAGGGGCCGACTATGGCTACACCTTC
-	TRBJ2-1	-	TRBV7-6	CASSLEEGPYNEQFF	TGTGCCAGCAGCTTAGAGGAGGGTCCGTACAATGAGCAGTTCTTC
-	TRBJ2-1	TRBD2	TRBV6-4	CASSDSGGYNEQFF	TGTGCCAGCAGTGACAGCGGGGGGTACAATGAGCAGTTCTTC
once	TRBJ2-5	TRBD2	TRBV11-1	CASSLAQWGGETQYF	TGTGCCAGCAGCTTAGCCCAGTGGGGGGGAGAGACCCAGTACTTC
-	TRBJ1-2	TRBD1	TRBV7-3	CASSYTRQGFNYGYTF	TGTGCCAGCAGCTATACCCGACAGGGGTTCAACTATGGCTACACCTTC
once	TRBJ1-5	TRBD1	TRBV19	CASSATGGNQPQHF	TGTGCCAGTAGTGCGACAGGGGGGAATCAGCCCCAGCATTTT
-	TRBJ2-5	-	TRBV7-2	CASSYGGPQETQYF	TGTGCCAGCAGCTACGGGGGACCGCAAGAGACCCAGTACTTC
-	TRBJ1-2	TRBD1	TRBV27	CASSLNMGGQGIGYTF	TGTGCCAGCAGTCTTAATATGGGTGGACAGGGGATAGGCTACACCTTC
once	TRBJ1-5	TRBD1	TRBV5-1	CASRDRGQPQHF	TGCGCCAGCAGGGACAGGGGTCAGCCCCAGCATTTT
-	TRBJ2-3	TRBD2	TRBV25-1	CASSERGVAKDTQYF	TGTGCCAGCAGCGAACGGGGGGTCGCGAAAGATACGCAGTATTTT
once	TRBJ2-5	TRBD2	TRBV11-2	CASSLAGGGGTQYF	TGTGCCAGCAGCCTAGCGGGGGGTGGAGGGACCCAGTACTTC
few	TRBJ1-1	-	TRBV25-1	CASSGGAGAEAFF	TGTGCCAGCTCTGGGGGGGCCGGAGCTGAAGCTTTCTTT
-	TRBJ1-1	TRBD1	TRBV7-9	CASSTLRTGMNTEAFF	TGTGCCAGCAGCACGCTAAGGACAGGGATGAACACTGAAGCTTTCTTT
-	TRBJ2-3	TRBD2	TRBV5-6	CASSFFSSGDFTDTQYF	TGTGCCAGCAGCTTTTTTTCTAGCGGGGATTTCACAGATACGCAGTATTTT